This TCR beta chain came from a study of blood T cell repertoires in COVID-19. At the level of the study: PBMCs, B-cell-depleted T cells, or T cells were the source of the cDNA or gDNA that made up the material.

This CDR3 region has 14 residues. Losses at the gene ends were 0 bases for V and 9 bases for J; bases not matched to a gene: 4. Germline loops: CDR1 LGHNA, CDR2 YSLEER. This clone was counted a few times. Assay: immunoSEQ multiplex PCR; the TCRdb copy retains only in-frame clones and omits some. Counted here are around 50,000 clones, around 89% occurring once; the ten biggest clones make up 1.4%. The sample consisted of peripheral blood. The chain links TRBV4-3 to TRBJ2-5; 10 nucleotides match TRBD1. The sequence was obtained from a man in his sixties with acute or convalescent COVID-19. The CDR3 region is CASSQEGTGEAQYF. CDR3 sequence (DNA): TGCGCCAGCAGCCAAGAAGGGACAGGGGAAGCCCAGTACTTC.